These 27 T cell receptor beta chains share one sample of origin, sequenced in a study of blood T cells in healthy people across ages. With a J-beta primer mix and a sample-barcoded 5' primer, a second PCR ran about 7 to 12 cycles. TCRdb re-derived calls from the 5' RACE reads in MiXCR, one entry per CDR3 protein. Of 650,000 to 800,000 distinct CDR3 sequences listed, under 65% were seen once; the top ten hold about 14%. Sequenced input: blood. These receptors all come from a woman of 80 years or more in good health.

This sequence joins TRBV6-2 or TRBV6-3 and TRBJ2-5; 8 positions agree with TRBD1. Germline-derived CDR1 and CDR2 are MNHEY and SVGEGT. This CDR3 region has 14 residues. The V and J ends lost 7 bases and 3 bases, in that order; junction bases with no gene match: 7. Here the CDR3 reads CASNPGTGEETQYF. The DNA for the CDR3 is TGTGCCAGCAATCCGGGGACAGGAGAAGAGACCCAGTACTTC.

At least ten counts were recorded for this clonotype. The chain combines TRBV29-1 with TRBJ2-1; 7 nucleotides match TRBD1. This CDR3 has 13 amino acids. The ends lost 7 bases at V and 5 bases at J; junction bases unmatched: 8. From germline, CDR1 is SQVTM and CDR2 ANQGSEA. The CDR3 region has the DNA TGCAGCGAAAGACAGGGTAAAGACAATGAGCAGTTCTTC. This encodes CSERQGKDNEQFF.

The CDR3 sequence is CSARPPGQGGYEQYF. The CDR3 bases are TGCAGTGCTAGACCTCCGGGACAGGGGGGTTACGAGCAGTACTTC. The chain joins TRBV20-1 to TRBJ2-7, with 11 bases aligning to TRBD1. The CDR3 contains 15 residues. The J segment lost 4 bases and the V segment lost 2 bases, leaving 7 bases of the junction unmatched. CDR1 is DFQATT and CDR2 is SNEGSKA in the germline V gene (reference sequence).

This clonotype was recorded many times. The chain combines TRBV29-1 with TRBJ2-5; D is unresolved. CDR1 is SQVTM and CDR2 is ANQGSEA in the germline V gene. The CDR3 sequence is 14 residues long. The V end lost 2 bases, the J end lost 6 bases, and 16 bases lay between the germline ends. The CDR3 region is CSVEYPARRQTQYF. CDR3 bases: TGCAGCGTTGAATACCCGGCCAGGCGGCAGACCCAGTACTTC.

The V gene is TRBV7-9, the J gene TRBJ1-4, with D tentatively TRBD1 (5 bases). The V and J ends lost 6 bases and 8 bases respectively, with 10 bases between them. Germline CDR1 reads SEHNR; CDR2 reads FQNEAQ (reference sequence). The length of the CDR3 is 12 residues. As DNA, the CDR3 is TGTGCCAGCAGGCGGGACGGCGAAAAACTGTTTTTT. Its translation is CASRRDGEKLFF.

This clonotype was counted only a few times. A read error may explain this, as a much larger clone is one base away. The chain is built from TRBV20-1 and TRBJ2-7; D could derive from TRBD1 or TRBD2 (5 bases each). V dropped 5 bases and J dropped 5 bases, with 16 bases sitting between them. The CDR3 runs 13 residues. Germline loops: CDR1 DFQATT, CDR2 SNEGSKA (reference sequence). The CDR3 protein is CSADGTASDEQYF. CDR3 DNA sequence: TGCAGTGCTGACGGGACGGCTTCCGACGAGCAGTACTTC.

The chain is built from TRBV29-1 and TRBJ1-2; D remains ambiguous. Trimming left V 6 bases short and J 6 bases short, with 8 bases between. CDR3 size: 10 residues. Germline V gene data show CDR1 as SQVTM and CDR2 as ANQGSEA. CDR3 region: CSVTEDGYTF. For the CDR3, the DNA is TGCAGCGTCACTGAAGATGGCTACACCTTC.

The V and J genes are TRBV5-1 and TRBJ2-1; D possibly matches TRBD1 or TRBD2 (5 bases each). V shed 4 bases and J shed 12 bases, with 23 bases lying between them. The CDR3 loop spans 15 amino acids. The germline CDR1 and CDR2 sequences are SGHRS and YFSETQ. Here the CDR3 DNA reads TGCGCCAGCAGCCTTCTCGGGACCTCGGGTAGGGGGCAGTTCTTC. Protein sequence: CASSLLGTSGRGQFF. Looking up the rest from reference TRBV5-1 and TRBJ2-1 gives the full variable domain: KAGVTQTPRYLIKTRGQQVTLSCSPISGHRSVSWYQQTPGQGLQFLFEYFSETQRNKGNFPGRFSGRQFSNSRSEMNVSTLELGDSALYLCASSLLGTSGRGQFFGPGTRLTVL.

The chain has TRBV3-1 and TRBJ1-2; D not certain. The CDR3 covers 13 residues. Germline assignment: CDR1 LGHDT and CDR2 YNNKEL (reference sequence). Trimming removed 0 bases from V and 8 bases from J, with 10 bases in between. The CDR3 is CASSQDGMAGYTF. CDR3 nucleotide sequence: TGTGCCAGCAGCCAAGATGGAATGGCCGGCTACACCTTC.

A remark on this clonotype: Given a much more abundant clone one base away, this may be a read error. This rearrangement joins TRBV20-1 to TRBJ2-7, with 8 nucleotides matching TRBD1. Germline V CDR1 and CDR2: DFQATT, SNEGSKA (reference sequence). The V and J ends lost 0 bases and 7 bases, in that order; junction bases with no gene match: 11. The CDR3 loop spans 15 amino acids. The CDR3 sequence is CSARDRRTGWNEQYF. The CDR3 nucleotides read TGCAGTGCTAGAGATCGTCGGACAGGGTGGAATGAGCAGTACTTC.

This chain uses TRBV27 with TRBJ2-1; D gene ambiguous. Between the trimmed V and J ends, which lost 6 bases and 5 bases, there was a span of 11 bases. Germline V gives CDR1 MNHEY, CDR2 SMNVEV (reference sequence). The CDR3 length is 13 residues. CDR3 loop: CASRRFYDNEQFF. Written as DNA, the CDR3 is TGTGCCAGCAGACGTTTTTACGACAATGAGCAGTTCTTC.

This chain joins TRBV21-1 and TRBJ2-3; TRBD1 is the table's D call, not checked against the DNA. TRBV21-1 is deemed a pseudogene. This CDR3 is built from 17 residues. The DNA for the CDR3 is TGTGCCAGCAGCAAAGTAATCCAGGGGGGCCCTTTAGATACGCAGTATTTT. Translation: CASSKVIQGGPLDTQYF.

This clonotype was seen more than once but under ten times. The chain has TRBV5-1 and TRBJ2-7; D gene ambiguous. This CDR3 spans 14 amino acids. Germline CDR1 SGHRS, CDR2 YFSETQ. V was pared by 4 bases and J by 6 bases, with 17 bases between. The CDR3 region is CASSVEPSSSEQYF. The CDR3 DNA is TGCGCCAGCAGCGTGGAGCCATCCTCAAGCGAGCAGTACTTC.

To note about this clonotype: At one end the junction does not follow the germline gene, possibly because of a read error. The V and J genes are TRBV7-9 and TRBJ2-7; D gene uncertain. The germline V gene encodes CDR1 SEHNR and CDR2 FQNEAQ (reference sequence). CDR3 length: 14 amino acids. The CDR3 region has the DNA TGTGCCGGCAGCTTAGCTGGCCTGTCCTACGAGCAGTACTTC. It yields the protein CAGSLAGLSYEQYF.

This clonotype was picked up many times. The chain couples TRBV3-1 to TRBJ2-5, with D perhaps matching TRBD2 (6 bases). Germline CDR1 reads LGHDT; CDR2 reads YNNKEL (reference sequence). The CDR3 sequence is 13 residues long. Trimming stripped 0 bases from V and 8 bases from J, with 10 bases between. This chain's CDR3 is CASSQDMGGTQYF. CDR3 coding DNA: TGTGCCAGCAGCCAAGATATGGGGGGAACCCAGTACTTC.

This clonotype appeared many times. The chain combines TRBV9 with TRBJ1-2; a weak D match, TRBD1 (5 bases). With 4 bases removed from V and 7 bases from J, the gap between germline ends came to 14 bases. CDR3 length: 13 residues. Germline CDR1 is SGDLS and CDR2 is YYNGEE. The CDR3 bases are TGTGCCAGCAGCCCGGCGGGACGTTCTGGCTACACCTTC. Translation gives CASSPAGRSGYTF.

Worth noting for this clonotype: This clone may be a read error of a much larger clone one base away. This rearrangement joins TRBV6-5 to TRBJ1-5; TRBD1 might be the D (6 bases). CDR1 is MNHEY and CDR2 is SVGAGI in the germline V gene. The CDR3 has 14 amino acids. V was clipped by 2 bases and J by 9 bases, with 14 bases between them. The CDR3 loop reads CASSYNGRGWPQHF. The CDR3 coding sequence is TGTGCCAGCAGTTACAATGGGAGGGGGTGGCCCCAGCATTTT.

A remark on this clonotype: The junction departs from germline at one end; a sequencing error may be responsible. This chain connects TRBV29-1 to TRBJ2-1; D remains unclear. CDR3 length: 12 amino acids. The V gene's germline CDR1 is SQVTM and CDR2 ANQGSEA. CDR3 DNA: TGCAGCGTTGAAATCCGCCTAATTGAGCAGTTCTTT. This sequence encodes CSVEIRLIEQFF.

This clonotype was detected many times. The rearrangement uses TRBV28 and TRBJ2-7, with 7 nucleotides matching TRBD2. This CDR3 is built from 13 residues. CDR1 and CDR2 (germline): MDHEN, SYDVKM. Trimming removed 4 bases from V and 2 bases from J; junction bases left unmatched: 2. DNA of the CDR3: TGTGCCAGCAGTTGGGGGGGGGCCTACGAGCAGTACTTC. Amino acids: CASSWGGAYEQYF.

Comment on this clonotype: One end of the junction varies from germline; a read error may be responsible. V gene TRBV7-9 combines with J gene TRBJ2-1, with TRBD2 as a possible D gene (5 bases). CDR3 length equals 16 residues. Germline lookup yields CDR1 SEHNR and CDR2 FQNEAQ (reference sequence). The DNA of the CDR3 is TGTACCAGCAGCTTATCATTGGACTCCCCTTACAATGAGCAGTTCTTC. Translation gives CTSSLSLDSPYNEQFF.

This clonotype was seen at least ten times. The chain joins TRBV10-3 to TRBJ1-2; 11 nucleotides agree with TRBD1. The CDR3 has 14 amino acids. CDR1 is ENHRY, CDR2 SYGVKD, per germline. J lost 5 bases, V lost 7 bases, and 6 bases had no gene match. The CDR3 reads CAITGQGARYGYTF. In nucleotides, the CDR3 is TGTGCCATCACTGGACAGGGGGCGCGATATGGCTACACCTTC.

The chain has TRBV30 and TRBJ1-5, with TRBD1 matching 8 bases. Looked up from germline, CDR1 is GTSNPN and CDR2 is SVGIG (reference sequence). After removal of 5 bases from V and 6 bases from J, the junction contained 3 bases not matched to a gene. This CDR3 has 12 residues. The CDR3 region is CAWGTGGQPQHF. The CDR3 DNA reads TGTGCCTGGGGAACAGGGGGTCAGCCCCAGCATTTT.

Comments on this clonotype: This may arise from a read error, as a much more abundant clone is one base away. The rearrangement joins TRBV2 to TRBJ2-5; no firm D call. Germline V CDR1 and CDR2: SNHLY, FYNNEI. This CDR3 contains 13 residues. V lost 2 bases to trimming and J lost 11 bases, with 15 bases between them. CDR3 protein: CASSEPPLSEQYF. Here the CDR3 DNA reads TGTGCCAGCAGTGAACCCCCATTGAGTGAGCAGTACTTC.

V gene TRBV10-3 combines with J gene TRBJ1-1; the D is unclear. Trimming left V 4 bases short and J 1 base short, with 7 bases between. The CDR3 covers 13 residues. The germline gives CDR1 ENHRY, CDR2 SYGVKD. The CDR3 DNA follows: TGTGCCATCAGTGTAAACCAGAACACTGAAGCTTTCTTT. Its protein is CAISVNQNTEAFF.

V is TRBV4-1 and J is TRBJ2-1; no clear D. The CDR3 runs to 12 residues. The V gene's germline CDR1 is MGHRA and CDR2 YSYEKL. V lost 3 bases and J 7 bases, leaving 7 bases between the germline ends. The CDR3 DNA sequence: TGCGCCAGCAGCCACGTAGAAAATGAGCAGTTCTTC. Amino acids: CASSHVENEQFF.

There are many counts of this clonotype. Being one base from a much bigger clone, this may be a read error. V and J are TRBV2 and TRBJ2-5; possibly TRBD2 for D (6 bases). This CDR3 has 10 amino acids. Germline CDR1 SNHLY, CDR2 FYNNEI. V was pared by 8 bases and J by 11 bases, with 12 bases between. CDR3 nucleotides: TGTGCCAGCGGGGGGAATGAGCAGTACTTC. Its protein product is CASGGNEQYF.

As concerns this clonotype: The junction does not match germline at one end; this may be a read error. CDR3 residues: CSSSVSGSTDTQYF. Here the CDR3 DNA reads TGTTCCAGCAGTGTTAGCGGGAGCACAGATACGCAGTATTTT. The rearrangement uses TRBV6-4 and TRBJ2-3; 7 bases are a match to TRBD2. The CDR3 sequence is 14 residues long. The germline V gene encodes CDR1 MRHNA and CDR2 SNTAGT.